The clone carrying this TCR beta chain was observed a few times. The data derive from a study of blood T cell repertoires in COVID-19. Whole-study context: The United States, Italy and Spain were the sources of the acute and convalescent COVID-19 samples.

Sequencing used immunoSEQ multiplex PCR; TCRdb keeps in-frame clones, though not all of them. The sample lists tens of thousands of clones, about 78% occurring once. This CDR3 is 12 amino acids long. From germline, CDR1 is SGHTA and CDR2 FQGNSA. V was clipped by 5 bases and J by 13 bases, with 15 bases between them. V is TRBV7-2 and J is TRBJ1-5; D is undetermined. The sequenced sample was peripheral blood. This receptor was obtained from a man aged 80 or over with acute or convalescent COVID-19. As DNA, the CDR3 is TGTGCCAGCAGCAGTAGCTCGTCCTGGCAGCATTTT. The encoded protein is CASSSSSSWQHF.